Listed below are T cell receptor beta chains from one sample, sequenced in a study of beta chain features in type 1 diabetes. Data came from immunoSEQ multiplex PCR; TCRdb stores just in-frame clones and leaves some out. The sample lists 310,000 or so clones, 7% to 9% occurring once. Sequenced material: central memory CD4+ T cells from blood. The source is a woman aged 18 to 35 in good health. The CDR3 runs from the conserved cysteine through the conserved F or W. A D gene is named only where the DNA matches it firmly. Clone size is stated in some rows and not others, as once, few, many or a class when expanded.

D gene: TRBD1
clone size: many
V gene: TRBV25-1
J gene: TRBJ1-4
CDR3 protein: CASSGTGEFGEKLFF
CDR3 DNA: TGTGCCAGCAGTGGGACAGGGGAGTTTGGTGAAAAACTGTTTTTT

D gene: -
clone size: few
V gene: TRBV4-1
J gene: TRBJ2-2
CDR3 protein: CASSQLGANTGELFF
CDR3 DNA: TGCGCCAGCAGCCAATTAGGGGCGAACACCGGGGAGCTGTTTTTT

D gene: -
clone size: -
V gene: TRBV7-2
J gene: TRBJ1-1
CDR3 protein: CASSFTRSREAFF
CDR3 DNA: TGTGCCAGCAGCTTTACGCGCTCCAGGGAAGCTTTCTTT

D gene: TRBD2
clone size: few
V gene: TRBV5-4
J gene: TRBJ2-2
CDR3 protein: CASSLQLAANTGELFF
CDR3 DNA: TGTGCCAGCAGCCTCCAACTAGCGGCGAACACCGGGGAGCTGTTTTTT

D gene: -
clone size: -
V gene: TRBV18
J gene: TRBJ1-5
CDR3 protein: CASSATVLVTDNQPQHF
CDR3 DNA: TGTGCCAGCTCAGCCACCGTGTTGGTGACAGACAATCAGCCCCAGCATTTT

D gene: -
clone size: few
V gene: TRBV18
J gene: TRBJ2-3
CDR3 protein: CASSPDFRTPQYF
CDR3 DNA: TGTGCCAGCTCACCAGACTTTAGGACTCCGCAGTATTTT

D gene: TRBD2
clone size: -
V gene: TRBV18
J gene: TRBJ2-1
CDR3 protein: CASSPLAGNNEQFF
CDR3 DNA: TGTGCCAGCTCACCACTAGCGGGAAACAATGAGCAGTTCTTC

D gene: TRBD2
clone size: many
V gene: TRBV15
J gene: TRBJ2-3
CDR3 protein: CATSRGSSGVTDTQYF
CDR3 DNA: TGTGCCACCAGCAGAGGATCCAGCGGGGTCACAGATACGCAGTATTTT

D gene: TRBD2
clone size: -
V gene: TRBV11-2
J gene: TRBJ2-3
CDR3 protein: CASSFLREGLRVTQYF
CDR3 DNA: TGTGCCAGCAGCTTTCTACGGGAGGGCCTTCGGGTTACGCAGTATTTT

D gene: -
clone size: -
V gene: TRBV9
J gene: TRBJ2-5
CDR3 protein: CASSVSPDSQETQYF
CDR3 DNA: TGTGCCAGCAGCGTATCCCCAGACAGTCAAGAGACCCAGTACTTC

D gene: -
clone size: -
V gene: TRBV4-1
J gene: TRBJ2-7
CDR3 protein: CASSQDPGDAYEQYF
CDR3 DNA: TGCGCCAGCAGCCAAGATCCCGGTGATGCCTACGAGCAGTACTTC

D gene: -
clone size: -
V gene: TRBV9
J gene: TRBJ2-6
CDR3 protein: CASSAAPGSSGANVLTF
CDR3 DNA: TGTGCCAGCAGCGCGGCCCCAGGGAGCTCTGGGGCCAACGTCCTGACTTTC

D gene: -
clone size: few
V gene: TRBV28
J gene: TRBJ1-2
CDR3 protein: CASSFQGNYGYTF
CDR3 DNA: TGTGCCAGCAGTTTTCAGGGAAACTATGGCTACACCTTC

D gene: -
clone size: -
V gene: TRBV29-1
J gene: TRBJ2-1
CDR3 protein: CSGGTQYNEQFF
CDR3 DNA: TGCAGCGGGGGCACCCAATACAATGAGCAGTTCTTC

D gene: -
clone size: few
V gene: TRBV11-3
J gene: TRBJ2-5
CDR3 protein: CASSYRAQETQYF
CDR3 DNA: TGTGCCAGCAGCTACAGGGCCCAGGAGACCCAGTACTTC

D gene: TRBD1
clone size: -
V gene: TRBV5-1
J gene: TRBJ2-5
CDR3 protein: CASSLGQGFAETQYF
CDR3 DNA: TGCGCCAGCAGCTTGGGACAGGGATTCGCAGAGACCCAGTACTTC

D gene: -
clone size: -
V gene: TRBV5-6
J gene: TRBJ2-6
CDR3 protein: CASSPALGKGAGANVLTF
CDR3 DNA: TGTGCCAGCAGCCCCGCCTTAGGGAAGGGAGCTGGGGCCAACGTCCTGACTTTC

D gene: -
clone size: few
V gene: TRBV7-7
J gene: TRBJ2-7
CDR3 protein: CASSKGPQGYEQYF
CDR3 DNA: TGTGCTAGCAGCAAAGGGCCTCAGGGGTACGAGCAGTACTTC

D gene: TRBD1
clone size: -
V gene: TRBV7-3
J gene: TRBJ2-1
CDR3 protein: CASSSGQGLNNEQFF
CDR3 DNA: TGTGCCAGCAGCTCCGGACAGGGGTTGAACAATGAGCAGTTCTTC

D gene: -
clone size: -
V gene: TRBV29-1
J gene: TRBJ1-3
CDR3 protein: CSVEGVGVNTIYF
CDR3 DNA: TGCAGCGTTGAAGGAGTCGGGGTCAACACCATATATTTT

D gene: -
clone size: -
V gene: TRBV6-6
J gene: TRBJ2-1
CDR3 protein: CASSYHLGASYNEQFF
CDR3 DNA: TGTGCCAGCAGTTATCACCTGGGAGCATCGTACAATGAGCAGTTCTTC

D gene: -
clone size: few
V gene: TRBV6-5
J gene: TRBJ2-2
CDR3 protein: CASRFSATGELFF
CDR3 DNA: TGTGCCAGCAGGTTTAGCGCCACCGGGGAGCTGTTTTTT

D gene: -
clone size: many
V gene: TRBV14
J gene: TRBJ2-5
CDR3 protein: CASSQWRETQYF
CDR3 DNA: TGTGCCAGCAGCCAATGGCGAGAGACCCAGTACTTC

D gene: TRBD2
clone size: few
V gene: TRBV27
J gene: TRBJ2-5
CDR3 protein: CASSLGTSGTQYF
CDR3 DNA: TGTGCCAGCAGTCTCGGGACTAGCGGGACCCAGTACTTC

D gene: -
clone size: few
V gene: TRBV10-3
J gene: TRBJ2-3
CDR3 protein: CAISESKRTQYF
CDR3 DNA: TGTGCCATCAGTGAGTCAAAACGTACGCAGTATTTT

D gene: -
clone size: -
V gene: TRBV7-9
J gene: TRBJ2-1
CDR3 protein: CASSSLRAGKTYNEQFF
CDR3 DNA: TGTGCCAGCAGCTCCCTTAGGGCAGGGAAAACCTACAATGAGCAGTTCTTC

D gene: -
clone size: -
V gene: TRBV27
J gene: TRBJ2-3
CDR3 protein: CASSLKSPTSDTQYF
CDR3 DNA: TGTGCCAGCAGTTTAAAGTCACCGACTTCAGATACGCAGTATTTT

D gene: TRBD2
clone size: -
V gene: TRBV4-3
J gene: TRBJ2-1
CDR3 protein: CASSHAGTSGREQFF
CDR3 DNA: TGCGCCAGCAGCCATGCCGGGACTAGCGGGAGAGAGCAGTTCTTC

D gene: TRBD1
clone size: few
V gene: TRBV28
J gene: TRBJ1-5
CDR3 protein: CASSRWGQGARIGNQPQHF
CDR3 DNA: TGTGCCAGCAGCAGGTGGGGACAGGGGGCGCGAATAGGCAATCAGCCCCAGCATTTT

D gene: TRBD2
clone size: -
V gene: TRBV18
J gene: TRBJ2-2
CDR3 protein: CASSPTSGGHGELFF
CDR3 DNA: TGTGCCAGCTCACCAACTAGCGGAGGTCACGGGGAGCTGTTTTTT